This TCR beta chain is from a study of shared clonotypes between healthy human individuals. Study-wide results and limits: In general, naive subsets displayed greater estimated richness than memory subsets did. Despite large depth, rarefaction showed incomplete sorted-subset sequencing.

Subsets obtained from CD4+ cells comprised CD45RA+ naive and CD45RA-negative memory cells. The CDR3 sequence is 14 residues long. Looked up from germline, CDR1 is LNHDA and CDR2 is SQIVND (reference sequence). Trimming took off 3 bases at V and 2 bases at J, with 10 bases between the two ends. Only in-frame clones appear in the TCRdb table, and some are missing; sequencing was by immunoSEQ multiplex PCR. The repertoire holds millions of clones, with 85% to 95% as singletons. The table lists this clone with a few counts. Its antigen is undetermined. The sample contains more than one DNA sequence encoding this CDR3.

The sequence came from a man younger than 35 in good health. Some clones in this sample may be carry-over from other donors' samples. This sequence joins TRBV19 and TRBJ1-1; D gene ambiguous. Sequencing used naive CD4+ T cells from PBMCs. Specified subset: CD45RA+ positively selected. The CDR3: CASSMGGVNTEAFF. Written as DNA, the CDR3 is TGTGCCAGTAGTATGGGAGGAGTTAACACTGAAGCTTTCTTT. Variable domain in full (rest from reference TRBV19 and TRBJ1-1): DGGITQSPKYLFRKEGQNVTLSCEQNLNHDAMYWYRQDPGQGLRLIYYSQIVNDFQKGDIAEGYSVSREKKESFPLTVTSAQKNPTAFYLCASSMGGVNTEAFFGQGTRLTVV.